This T cell receptor (beta chain) appears in the sequencing data of a study of cytomegalovirus exposure and HLA in healthy donors. Study conclusions and caveats: An analysis done earlier found most TCR beta V segments productive about 90% or about 30% of the time. Listed as cytomegalovirus-associated were 150 or so TCR beta chains.

This CDR3 has 12 amino acids. Germline CDR1 and CDR2: ENHRY and SYGVKD. V lost 2 bases, J lost 10 bases, and 1 base stayed unmatched. This clone was seen only a few times. Its target is not known. 13 Jbeta primers and 60 Vbeta primers were used for the PCR. Measured with immunoSEQ multiplex PCR; TCRdb has only the in-frame clones, and not every one. In the table there are more than 100,000 clones, approximately 64% of which are singletons. This chain connects TRBV10-3 to TRBJ1-4, with 7 bases aligning to TRBD1. Sequencing was carried out using PBMCs. The clonotype comes from a woman aged 40 to 50 in good health and CMV-seronegative. The CDR3 here is CAISEDRAKLFF. CDR3 bases: TGTGCCATCAGTGAGGACAGGGCAAAACTGTTTTTT.